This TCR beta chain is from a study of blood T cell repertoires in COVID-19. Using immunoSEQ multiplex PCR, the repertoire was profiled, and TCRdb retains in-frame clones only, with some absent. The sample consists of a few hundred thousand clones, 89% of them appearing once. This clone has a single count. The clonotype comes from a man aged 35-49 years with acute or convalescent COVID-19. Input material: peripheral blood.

The CDR3 is CASTSLSRRQYF. The CDR3 nucleotides read TGTGCCAGCACTAGTTTGTCGAGGCGGCAGTACTTC. This sequence joins TRBV7-2 and TRBJ2-7, with D unresolved. The CDR3 length is 12 residues. Germline-derived CDR1 and CDR2 are SGHTA and FQGNSA. Deletions cut 7 bases from V and 9 bases from J, with 16 bases between.